A selection of T cell receptor beta chains follows, all from one sample in a study of blood T cells in healthy people across ages. A single record per CDR3 protein comes from TCRdb applying MiXCR to the 5' RACE reads. Found here are approximately 810,000 distinct CDR3 sequences, 35% to 40% of them singletons; the top ten hold about an eighth. The sequenced material came from blood. The origin of the receptors is a man between 18 and 29 years old in good health. The CDR3 runs from the conserved cysteine through the conserved F or W. The D gene is left open where the match is weak. Expanded clones are given a class, and other clones once, few, many or no size at all.

NA,TRBV6-1,NA,TRBJ2-5,TGTGCCAGCAGTGAAAGGTCCTGGGATGAGCAGTACTTC,CASSERSWDEQYF
NA,TRBV3-1,NA,TRBJ2-3,TGTGCCAGCAGCCAAGGGCGGACCGTGTTAGGAGATACGCAGTATTTT,CASSQGRTVLGDTQYF
NA,TRBV20-1,NA,TRBJ1-1,TGCAGTGCTGATAGCACTGAAGCTTTCTTT,CSADSTEAFF
NA,TRBV30,NA,TRBJ1-5,TGTGCCTGGAGTAGAAGGGGGCAGCCCCAGCATTTT,CAWSRRGQPQHF
NA,TRBV19,NA,TRBJ1-1,TGTGCCAGTAGTGCTGACCACAGATTTATGAACACTGAAGCTTTCTTT,CASSADHRFMNTEAFF
NA,TRBV28,NA,TRBJ2-3,TGTGCCAGCAGTTTTAGTGCGACATTTGGAAATACGCAGTATTTT,CASSFSATFGNTQYF
TRBD1,TRBV4-2,NA,TRBJ1-1,TGTGCCAGCAGCCTGCTACAGGGGGAGAGCACTGAAGCTTTCTTT,CASSLLQGESTEAFF
NA,TRBV20-1,NA,TRBJ1-5,TGCAGTGCCTGGACAGCTAGCAATCAGCCCCAGCATTTT,CSAWTASNQPQHF
TRBD1,TRBV5-1,few,TRBJ1-2,TGCGCCAGCAGCTTTAACCCGACAGGGAACTATGGCTACACCTTC,CASSFNPTGNYGYTF
TRBD1,TRBV7-9,NA,TRBJ1-1,TGTGCCAGCGGACAGGGAAAGATTGGAACTGAAGCTTTCTTT,CASGQGKIGTEAFF
TRBD1,TRBV7-9,NA,TRBJ1-1,TGTGCCAGCAGCGGGGGGACAGGGGCGATTATGAACACTGAAGCTTTCTTT,CASSGGTGAIMNTEAFF
NA,TRBV15,NA,TRBJ2-3,TGTGCCACCAGCAGAGAAATCACAGATACGCAGTATTTT,CATSREITDTQYF
NA,TRBV4-3,NA,TRBJ1-2,TGCGCCAGCAGCCAAGTAGGGCAGGCGTATGGCTACACCTTC,CASSQVGQAYGYTF
NA,TRBV2,NA,TRBJ2-1,TGTGCCAGCAGTCCGCGGAAGGGATCCTACAATGAGCAGTTCTTC,CASSPRKGSYNEQFF
NA,TRBV24-1,NA,TRBJ2-3,TGTGCCACCGATAGGGGTGAAGGATATACGCAGTATTTT,CATDRGEGYTQYF
NA,TRBV10-3,few,TRBJ2-7,TGTGCCATCAGTGGGATTCCCGGGACTCAAACCTACGAGCAGTACTTC,CAISGIPGTQTYEQYF
TRBD1,TRBV4-3,NA,TRBJ1-3,TGCGCCAGCAGCCAACGGACAGGGACCGGAAACACCATATATTTT,CASSQRTGTGNTIYF
NA,TRBV7-2,NA,TRBJ2-7,TGTGCCAGCAGCTATTCCCGAGACATCCCAACCTACGAGCAGTACTTC,CASSYSRDIPTYEQYF
NA,TRBV4-3,NA,TRBJ2-3,TGCGCCAGCAGCCCCGGGGTTTTAACAGATACGCAGTATTTT,CASSPGVLTDTQYF
NA,TRBV27,NA,TRBJ1-5,TGTGCCAGCAGTACCTCTGGGGGGCGGCAGCCCCAGCATTTT,CASSTSGGRQPQHF
NA,TRBV18,NA,TRBJ2-1,TGTGCCAGCTCCCCCGGGAACCAAAACAATGAGCAGTTCTTC,CASSPGNQNNEQFF
TRBD2,TRBV4-1,NA,TRBJ2-1,TGCGCCAGCAGCCAAGAACTAGCGAATCCCTACAATGAGCAGTTCTTC,CASSQELANPYNEQFF
NA,TRBV5-1,few,TRBJ2-3,TGCGCCAGCAGTTCAGGGGACCGCGGCACAGATACGCAGTATTTT,CASSSGDRGTDTQYF
NA,TRBV20-1,NA,TRBJ1-1,TGCAGTGCTGAGGGGTTTATGAACACTGAAGCTTTCTTT,CSAEGFMNTEAFF
NA,TRBV29-1,NA,TRBJ1-6,TGCAGCCCGGGGTCACCCCTCCACTTT,CSPGSPLHF
TRBD2,TRBV12-3/TRBV12-4,NA,TRBJ2-7,TGTGCCAGCAGAAGACTAGCGGGGGAGTTTGAGACTCAGTACTTC,CASRRLAGEFETQYF
NA,TRBV10-1,few,TRBJ2-3,TGCGCCAGCAACTACAAATATCACAGGTCTCGGAGGACAGATACGCAGTATTTT,CASNYKYHRSRRTDTQYF
NA,TRBV12-3/TRBV12-4,NA,TRBJ2-3,TGTGCCAGCAGATCCCCGGGACAAAGCACAGATACGCAGTATTTT,CASRSPGQSTDTQYF
TRBD2,TRBV27,NA,TRBJ2-3,TGTGCCAGCAGTCCGTACGCAGCGGGAGGGGCAGATACGCAGTATTTT,CASSPYAAGGADTQYF
NA,TRBV15,NA,TRBJ1-3,TGTGCCACCAGCAGGGGAGGAAACACCATATATTTT,CATSRGGNTIYF
NA,TRBV14,NA,TRBJ1-1,TGTGCCAGCAGCCAAGAGGGCAGGGTACGAGAGGGGACTGAAGCTTTCTTT,CASSQEGRVREGTEAFF
TRBD2,TRBV20-1,NA,TRBJ2-3,TGCAGTGCTGATAGTCTAGCGGGAGGGATCACAGATACGCAGTATTTT,CSADSLAGGITDTQYF
NA,TRBV5-1,NA,TRBJ1-2,TGCGCCAGCAGCTTGGGAACACAAGGCTACACCTTC,CASSLGTQGYTF
NA,TRBV9,NA,TRBJ1-1,TGTGCCAGCAGCGTAGACGGGGGGGCTGAAGCTTTCTTT,CASSVDGGAEAFF
TRBD2,TRBV11-2,NA,TRBJ2-1,TGTGCCAGCAGCTTAGATGGGAGGGTCTCCTACAATGAGCAGTTCTTC,CASSLDGRVSYNEQFF
NA,TRBV10-3,NA,TRBJ1-1,TGTGCCATCAGTGAGTATCCTGGGACGAGGTACGAAGCTTTCTTT,CAISEYPGTRYEAFF
NA,TRBV20-1,many,TRBJ2-5,TGCAGCGGTTCTAGCGTCCTGTTTCTGGCCCAGTACTTC,CSGSSVLFLAQYF
NA,TRBV12-3/TRBV12-4,NA,TRBJ1-3,TGTGCCAGCAGCCCTAGTAGAAACACCATATATTTT,CASSPSRNTIYF
TRBD1,TRBV10-3,NA,TRBJ1-2,TGTGCCATCAAAACACCGGGACAGGGGAACTCGGGCTACACCTTC,CAIKTPGQGNSGYTF
NA,TRBV7-8,many,TRBJ2-5,TGTGCCAGCAGCCGGGACAAACTAGAGACCCAGTACTTC,CASSRDKLETQYF
NA,TRBV4-1,NA,TRBJ2-4,TGCGCCAGCAGCAACGGCAAGGGGGACATTCAGTACTTC,CASSNGKGDIQYF
TRBD1,TRBV7-7,NA,TRBJ2-1,TGTGCTAGCAGCCCAGGGACAGGCCTTTACAATGAGCAGTTCTTC,CASSPGTGLYNEQFF
NA,TRBV4-2,many,TRBJ1-6,TGTGCCAGCAGCCAAGAACAGGGCGCTGACTCACCCCTCCACTTT,CASSQEQGADSPLHF
TRBD1,TRBV28,many,TRBJ2-3,TGTGCCAGCAACAGACAGGGGTACATCACAGATACGCAGTATTTT,CASNRQGYITDTQYF
NA,TRBV10-3,NA,TRBJ2-1,TGTGCCATCAGGAAAACGGACCTAGCGCAGTTCTTC,CAIRKTDLAQFF
NA,TRBV18,few,TRBJ2-2,TGTGCCAGCTCACCCAAACCCGGGCAGGGGAACACCGGGGAGCTGTTTTTT,CASSPKPGQGNTGELFF
TRBD1,TRBV2,few,TRBJ1-5,TGTGCCAGCAGTGAGGCGGGACAGGGGAATCAGCCCCAGCATTTT,CASSEAGQGNQPQHF
TRBD1,TRBV25-1,many,TRBJ1-2,TGTGCCAGCCTAAAACAGGGGTATGGCTACACCTTC,CASLKQGYGYTF
NA,TRBV6-1,NA,TRBJ1-1,TGTGCCAGCAGTGAAAAGGGGGACCCGGTCACTGAAGCTTTCTTT,CASSEKGDPVTEAFF
TRBD2,TRBV12-3/TRBV12-4,NA,TRBJ2-3,TGTGCCAGCAATCCGGGACTAGCAACAGATACGCAGTATTTT,CASNPGLATDTQYF
TRBD1,TRBV7-8,NA,TRBJ2-2,TGTGCCAGCAGCTTAAGGGTCAGGACAGGGTTTGTGTCAAGCACCGGGGAGCTGTTTTTT,CASSLRVRTGFVSSTGELFF
TRBD1,TRBV7-2,many,TRBJ2-3,TGTGCCAGCAGCTTAGCGGGGACAGGTACGCAGTATTTT,CASSLAGTGTQYF
NA,TRBV6-5,NA,TRBJ2-1,TGTGCCAGCAGTTTTAAATCCGGGGACAATGAGCAGTTCTTC,CASSFKSGDNEQFF
NA,TRBV15,few,TRBJ2-3,TGTGCCACCAGCAGGCACCAGGTAGATACGCAGTATTTT,CATSRHQVDTQYF
NA,TRBV7-8,NA,TRBJ2-7,TGTGCCAGCAGCATCCGAACCGGGAGAGGATCCTACAATGAGCAGTACTTC,CASSIRTGRGSYNEQYF